This record looks at one T cell receptor (beta chain) sequence and its context. What it binds is unknown. This sample was taken from a study of cytomegalovirus exposure and HLA in healthy donors. Across the whole study: Across 350 to 500 genotyped donors, just over 80% landed in the Caucasian-associated ancestry cluster.

General study results and limits: As a later analysis showed, a missense DCLRE1C variant was linked to trimming of TCR beta V- and J-genes. No immune exposure information besides CMV serostatus was available.

The PCR had 60 Vbeta and 13 Jbeta primers. Repertoires were generated with immunoSEQ multiplex PCR, while TCRdb's copy carries only in-frame clones and drops some. The table records about 120,000 clones, under 12% of them present only once. Trimming removed 3 bases from V and 5 bases from J, with 20 bases in between. Germline loops: CDR1 SGHTS, CDR2 YDEGEE. The CDR3 consists of 17 residues. The gene calls are TRBV5-8 and TRBJ2-2, with D maybe TRBD2 (6 bases). This receptor was obtained from a woman aged 18-35 years in good health and CMV-seropositive. The sequenced sample was PBMCs. The CDR3 region is CASSSSYGTSPTGELFF. The CDR3 DNA reads TGTGCCAGCAGCTCTAGCTACGGGACTTCGCCGACCGGGGAGCTGTTTTTT.